Listed below are T cell receptor beta chains from one sample, sequenced in a study of blood T cell repertoires in COVID-19. Some clones are missing from TCRdb's copy, which holds only in-frame ones; the method was immunoSEQ multiplex PCR. The sample lists 250,000 or so clones; roughly 83% were seen once. Sequenced: PBMCs or T cells enriched from blood (not recorded which). The receptors were gathered from a woman aged 50 to 65 who had recovered from COVID-19. Each CDR3 is given with its conserved first and last residue. D genes are given only for firm matches. Size values are once, few and many counts, or a class for expanded clones, and some rows have none.

TRBV29-1	TRBJ2-5	TRBD1	-	13	CSAMTGPQETQYF	TGCAGCGCAATGACAGGGCCTCAAGAGACCCAGTACTTC
TRBV7-2	TRBJ2-3	TRBD1	-	15	CASSSKDRAGDTQYF	TGTGCCAGCAGCTCCAAGGACAGGGCTGGAGATACGCAGTATTTT
TRBV4-2	TRBJ1-1	-	-	14	CASSQDRSGYEAFF	TGTGCCAGCAGCCAAGACCGGAGCGGTTATGAAGCTTTCTTT
TRBV6-2/TRBV6-3	TRBJ2-1	TRBD2	-	15	CASSYGREYQNEQFF	TGTGCCAGCAGTTACGGGCGGGAGTATCAGAATGAGCAGTTCTTC
TRBV6-5	TRBJ2-7	TRBD1	-	12	CAIQGVSYEQYF	TGTGCCATACAGGGGGTCTCCTACGAGCAGTACTTC
TRBV15	TRBJ1-5	TRBD1	-	14	CATSKAGGGQPQHF	TGTGCCACCAGCAAGGCAGGGGGCGGGCAGCCCCAGCATTTT
TRBV7-9	TRBJ2-2	-	-	16	CASSTRDTSLTGELFF	TGTGCCAGCAGCACACGGGACACGTCGTTAACCGGGGAGCTGTTTTTT
TRBV14	TRBJ2-7	TRBD1	-	16	CASSQVTGQGRYEQYF	TGTGCCAGCAGCCAAGTTACAGGACAGGGAAGGTACGAGCAGTACTTC
TRBV4-3	TRBJ1-6	TRBD1	-	16	CASSQEAGGYNSPLHF	TGCGCCAGCAGCCAAGAGGCAGGGGGCTATAATTCACCCCTCCACTTT
TRBV7-9	TRBJ1-1	-	-	13	CASSFLMRVEAFF	TGTGCCAGCAGCTTTTTAATGCGCGTCGAAGCTTTCTTT
TRBV5-6	TRBJ2-2	-	few	15	CASSLGRVRAGELFF	TGTGCCAGCAGCTTGGGGAGGGTCCGCGCCGGGGAGCTGTTTTTT
TRBV10-2	TRBJ2-7	TRBD1	-	16	CASSKGSGTGSYEQYF	TGCGCCAGCAGCAAGGGCAGCGGGACAGGGTCCTACGAGCAGTACTTC
TRBV14	TRBJ2-7	TRBD1	-	15	CASSQGDSYGYEQYF	TGTGCCAGCAGCCAAGGGGACAGTTACGGGTACGAGCAGTACTTC
TRBV2	TRBJ2-2	TRBD1	-	17	CASSEDLYRGGTGELFF	TGTGCCAGCAGTGAAGATCTTTACAGGGGTGGCACCGGGGAGCTGTTTTTT
TRBV7-8	TRBJ2-7	TRBD1	-	17	CASSSSRRTGAGYEQYF	TGTGCCAGCAGCTCCTCGAGGCGGACAGGGGCCGGGTACGAGCAGTACTTC
TRBV11-3	TRBJ2-1	TRBD2	many	16	CASSRVGGGAHNEQFF	TGTGCCAGCAGCCGTGTTGGCGGGGGGGCCCACAATGAGCAGTTCTTC
TRBV6-5	TRBJ1-2	TRBD1	-	14	CASRNLGQGDGYTF	TGTGCCAGCAGAAATCTAGGACAGGGAGATGGCTACACCTTC